Reported below is one T cell receptor beta chain. Authors' processing steps: Estimated nucleated cell counts came from reference gene primer amplification. Here immunoSEQ multiplex PCR was the method, and the copy in TCRdb shows in-frame clones only, minus some. The DNA was the basis for D and trimming; V, J and clone size are from that table. Among 260,000 or so clones, approximately 89% were seen once, and the ten largest hold 1% to 1.5%. Trimming at V came to 3 bases and at J to 3 bases, leaving 5 bases not matched to a gene. CDR1 and CDR2 (germline): LNHDA, SQIVND (reference sequence). The CDR3 runs to 15 residues. This entry comes from a study of blood T cell repertoires in COVID-19. Study context: T cells, B-cell-depleted T cells, or PBMCs supplied cDNA or gDNA.

The TCR sequence derives from a woman in her thirties or forties with acute COVID-19. Material: PBMCs or T cells enriched from blood (not recorded which). The rearrangement uses TRBV19 and TRBJ2-3; 8 bases line up with TRBD1. CDR3: CASSIGRGRTDTQYF. The DNA for the CDR3 is TGTGCCAGTAGTATTGGCAGGGGGCGGACAGATACGCAGTATTTT.